This TCR beta chain was recovered during a study of blood T cells in healthy people across ages. General study findings and limits: A roughly linear age-dependent decrease characterized TCR beta diversity per million T cells. Naive CD4+ cell counts and diversity both ran higher in long-lived than in aged donors.

The authors ran a second PCR of roughly 7 to 11 cycles using a sample-barcoded 5' primer and a J-beta primer mix. A single record per CDR3 protein comes from TCRdb applying MiXCR to the 5' RACE reads. The data contain around 970,000 distinct CDR3 sequences, 45% to 60% of them singletons. All donors came from Russia, were Caucasian and healthy, and spanned ages about 6 to 100. Roughly 10 milliliters was the volume of peripheral blood drawn from each donor. This clonotype was seen a handful of times. The target antigen is unknown. Germline V gives CDR1 MNHNY, CDR2 SVGAGI (reference sequence). The V gene end was trimmed by 7 bases and the J gene end by 4 bases; junction bases not matched to a gene: 11. The CDR3 is 16 amino acids.

This TCR derives from a woman in her sixties in good health. The chain combines TRBV6-6 with TRBJ2-3; 10 nucleotides match TRBD2. The source material was blood. CDR3 nucleotide sequence: TGTGCCAGCACAGCGGGAGGGTGGTTAGGCGCAGATACGCAGTATTTT. It translates to CASTAGGWLGADTQYF.